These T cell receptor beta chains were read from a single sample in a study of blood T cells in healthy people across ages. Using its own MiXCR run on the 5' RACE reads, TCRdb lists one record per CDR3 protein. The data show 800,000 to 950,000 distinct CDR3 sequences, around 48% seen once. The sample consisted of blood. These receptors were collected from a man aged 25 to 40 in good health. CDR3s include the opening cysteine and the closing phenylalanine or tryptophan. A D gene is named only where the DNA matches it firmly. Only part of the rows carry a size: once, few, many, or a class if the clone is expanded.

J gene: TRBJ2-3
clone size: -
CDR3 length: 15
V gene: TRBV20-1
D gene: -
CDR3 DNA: TGCAGTGCTAACTTGGTAGATCCCGGCACAGATACGCAGTATTTT
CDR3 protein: CSANLVDPGTDTQYF

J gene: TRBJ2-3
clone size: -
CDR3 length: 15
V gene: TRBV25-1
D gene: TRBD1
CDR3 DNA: TGTGCCAGCAGTGATCCTGGACAGGGGACAGATACGCAGTATTTT
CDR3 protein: CASSDPGQGTDTQYF

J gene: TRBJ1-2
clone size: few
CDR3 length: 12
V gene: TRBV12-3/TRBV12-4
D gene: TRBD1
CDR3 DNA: TGTGCCAGCACCCCGGCAGGGGGCGGCTACACCTTC
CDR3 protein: CASTPAGGGYTF

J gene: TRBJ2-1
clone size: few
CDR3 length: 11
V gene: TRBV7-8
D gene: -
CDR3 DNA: TGTGCCAGCAGCTTTACCCATGAGCAGTTCTTC
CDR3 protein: CASSFTHEQFF

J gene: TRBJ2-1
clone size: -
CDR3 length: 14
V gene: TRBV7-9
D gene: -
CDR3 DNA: TGTGCCAGCAGCCGGGGAGCCTTACGGAATGAGCAGTTCTTC
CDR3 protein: CASSRGALRNEQFF

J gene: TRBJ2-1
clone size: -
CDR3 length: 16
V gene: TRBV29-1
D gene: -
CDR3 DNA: TGCAGCGTTGAAGATCACGATCGACTCTTGGGCAATGAGCAGTTCTTC
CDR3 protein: CSVEDHDRLLGNEQFF

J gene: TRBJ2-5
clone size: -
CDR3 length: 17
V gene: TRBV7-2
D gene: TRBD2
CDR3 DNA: TGTGCCAGCAGCTTAGCCCGGGGACTAGCGGGTCAAGAGACCCAGTACTTC
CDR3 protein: CASSLARGLAGQETQYF

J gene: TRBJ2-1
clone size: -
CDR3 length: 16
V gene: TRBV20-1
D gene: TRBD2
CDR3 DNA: TGCAGTGCTAGGTACCTAGCGGGGGGCCCCATCAATGAGCAGTTCTTC
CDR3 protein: CSARYLAGGPINEQFF

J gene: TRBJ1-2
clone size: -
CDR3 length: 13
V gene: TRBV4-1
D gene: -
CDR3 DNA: TGCGCCAGCAGCCAAGTGGCGGTTTATGGCTACACCTTC
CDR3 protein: CASSQVAVYGYTF

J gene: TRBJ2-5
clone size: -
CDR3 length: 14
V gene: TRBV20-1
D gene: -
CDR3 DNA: TGCAGCCACCACGGTGGACTTCCCCAAGAGACCCAGTACTTC
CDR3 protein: CSHHGGLPQETQYF

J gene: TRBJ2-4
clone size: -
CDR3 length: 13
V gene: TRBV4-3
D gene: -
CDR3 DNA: TGCGCCAGCAGCCCTCTCCGGGGGGCGGGACAGTACTTC
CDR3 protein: CASSPLRGAGQYF

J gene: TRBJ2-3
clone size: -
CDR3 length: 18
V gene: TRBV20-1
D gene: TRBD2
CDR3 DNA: TGCAGTGCTCCCCGCCTAGCGGGGGGGGACCCTAGCACAGATACGCAGTATTTT
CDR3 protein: CSAPRLAGGDPSTDTQYF

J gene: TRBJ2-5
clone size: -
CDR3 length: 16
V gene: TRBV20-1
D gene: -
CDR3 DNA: TGCAGTGCGCTTTTACAGGGTATAGTTTTCGGGGAGACCCAGTACTTC
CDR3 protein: CSALLQGIVFGETQYF